One and the same sample provided the 18 T cell receptor beta chains below, sequenced in a study of T cell responses to AZD1222 COVID-19 vaccine. Clones were read by immunoSEQ multiplex PCR, and TCRdb kept only the in-frame ones, dropping some. The sample has about 120,000 clones; over 75% are singletons. The sample consisted of peripheral blood, taken on day 0 of AZD1222 vaccination. These receptors came from an adult in good health.

This clone was counted once. The rearrangement links TRBV5-4 to TRBJ1-1, with D unclear. The CDR3 loop spans 13 amino acids. CDR1 and CDR2 (germline): SGHNT, YYREEE (reference sequence). V was shortened by 0 bases and J by 2 bases, with 5 bases between the two germline ends. The CDR3 region has the DNA TGTGCCAGCAGCTTGGACACCAACACTGAAGCTTTCTTT. Protein product: CASSLDTNTEAFF.

The chain carries TRBV5-5 and TRBJ2-2; D tentatively reads TRBD1 or TRBD2 (5 bases each). This CDR3 region has 15 residues. CDR1 SGHKS and CDR2 YYEKEE come from the germline V gene (reference sequence). The V gene lost 4 bases and the J gene lost 1 base, with 11 bases spanning the gap. CDR3 nucleotides: TGTGCCAGCAGCACGGGACCCAAGAACACCGGGGAGCTGTTTTTT. As protein: CASSTGPKNTGELFF.

Here the CDR3 DNA reads TGTGCCAGCAGCCAAAACCGCGGATTGGGGGGAAACACCGGGGAGCTGTTTTTT. This encodes CASSQNRGLGGNTGELFF. The V and J genes are TRBV7-9 and TRBJ2-2, with D perhaps matching TRBD2 (6 bases). V was pared by 5 bases and J by 2 bases, with 21 bases between. The CDR3 contains 18 residues. The germline CDR1 and CDR2 sequences are SEHNR and FQNEAQ (reference sequence).

This clone turned up a few times. The V call is TRBV4-1, the J call TRBJ2-3, with D hard to call. CDR1 and CDR2 from the germline V gene are MGHRA and YSYEKL. The CDR3 totals 13 residues. V lost 0 bases, J lost 7 bases, and 8 bases lay in between. For the CDR3, the DNA is TGCGCCAGCAGCCAAGATATAGGGAATACGCAGTATTTT. As protein: CASSQDIGNTQYF.

The chain is built from TRBV5-6 and TRBJ1-5, with 10 bases lining up with TRBD1. The germline CDR1 and CDR2 sequences are SGHDT and YYEEEE. J gave up 5 bases and V 4 bases, and 3 bases lay outside the gene matches. The CDR3 totals 14 residues. CDR3 sequence: CASSKTGGDQPQHF. The CDR3 DNA reads TGTGCCAGCAGCAAGACAGGGGGCGATCAGCCCCAGCATTTT.

This chain joins TRBV27 and TRBJ2-2; no definite D call. The CDR3 is made up of 16 amino acids. V lost 3 bases and J 0 bases, leaving 11 bases between the germline ends. The germline V gene encodes CDR1 MNHEY and CDR2 SMNVEV (reference sequence). The CDR3 protein is CASSFYYTANTGELFF. CDR3 bases: TGTGCCAGCAGTTTCTACTACACAGCGAACACCGGGGAGCTGTTTTTT.

The J gene is TRBJ2-1, the V gene TRBV5-1, with 9 bases aligning to TRBD1. The CDR3 loop spans 13 amino acids. The J segment lost 12 bases and the V segment lost 0 bases, leaving 4 bases of the junction unmatched. In germline, CDR1 is SGHRS, CDR2 YFSETQ. The CDR3 bases are TGCGCCAGCAGCTTGGACAGGGGGCCGGGGCAGTTCTTC. Its protein product is CASSLDRGPGQFF.

V gene TRBV11-3 combines with J gene TRBJ2-2; D call uncertain. This CDR3 has 14 amino acids. Trimming cost V 4 bases and J 0 bases, with 6 bases left between them. Germline CDR1 and CDR2: SGHNT and YENEEA. The CDR3 spells CASSSGTNTGELFF. CDR3 sequence (DNA): TGTGCCAGCAGCTCGGGCACGAACACCGGGGAGCTGTTTTTT.

This chain joins TRBV7-2 and TRBJ1-1; D remains ambiguous. CDR1 is SGHTA and CDR2 is FQGNSA in the germline V gene. This CDR3 is 13 amino acids long. V was pared by 6 bases and J by 3 bases, with 11 bases between. CDR3 sequence: CASRLGRDTEAFF. CDR3 nucleotides: TGTGCCAGCAGGTTGGGGAGGGACACTGAAGCTTTCTTT.

This chain uses TRBV5-8 with TRBJ1-4; 7 bases match TRBD1. Germline trimming cut 5 bases from V and 8 bases from J; bases unmatched to any gene: 12. Germline CDR1 reads SGHTS; CDR2 reads YDEGEE. CDR3 length: 15 amino acids. The CDR3 is CASRKLDRVQEKLFF. CDR3 sequence (DNA): TGTGCCAGCAGGAAACTCGACAGGGTCCAGGAAAAACTGTTTTTT.

The chain has TRBV14 and TRBJ2-1; possibly TRBD2 for D (6 bases). The germline V gene encodes CDR1 SGHDN and CDR2 FVKESK. Trimming removed 4 bases at V and 1 base at J, with 14 bases between. The CDR3 sequence is 16 residues long. The CDR3, as DNA: TGTGCCAGCAGCCCCCTTGGGACTGGGTCCTACAATGAGCAGTTCTTC. It translates to CASSPLGTGSYNEQFF.

The chain has TRBV5-6 and TRBJ1-6, with a weak D call TRBD1 (6 bases). Trimming removed 1 base at V and 5 bases at J, with 7 bases between. The CDR3 consists of 14 residues. Germline V lookup: CDR1 SGHDT, CDR2 YYEEEE. The chain's CDR3 is CASSLTGNNSPLHF. The CDR3 DNA sequence: TGTGCCAGCAGCTTGACAGGGAATAATTCACCCCTCCACTTT. Together with reference TRBV5-6 and TRBJ1-6, the CDR3 gives the full variable domain: DAGVTQSPTHLIKTRGQQVTLRCSPKSGHDTVSWYQQALGQGPQFIFQYYEEEERQRGNFPDRFSGHQFPNYSSELNVNALLLGDSALYLCASSLTGNNSPLHFGNGTRLTVT.

Only one count was recorded for this clone. The chain carries TRBV19 and TRBJ1-4; D is ambiguous. The CDR3 totals 14 residues. The germline V gene encodes CDR1 LNHDA and CDR2 SQIVND (reference sequence). The V gene lost 3 bases and the J gene lost 5 bases, with 10 bases spanning the gap. The CDR3 loop reads CASSMPGENEKLFF. In DNA, the CDR3 is TGTGCCAGTAGTATGCCCGGAGAAAATGAAAAACTGTTTTTT.

This chain links TRBV5-1 with TRBJ1-2, with D possibly matching TRBD1 (6 bases). The germline V gene encodes CDR1 SGHRS and CDR2 YFSETQ. The germline V and J ends were trimmed by 9 bases and 8 bases, with 20 bases remaining between them. The CDR3 totals 13 residues. CDR3 bases: TGCGCCACCACCTCGGGGGGGCGTGGGGGCTACACCTTC. Its translation: CATTSGGRGGYTF.

This clone was seen a handful of times. The genes are TRBV6-2 or TRBV6-3 and TRBJ2-7, with D perhaps TRBD1 (6 bases). The CDR3 covers 15 residues. CDR1 is MNHEY and CDR2 is SVGEGT in the germline V gene. With 0 bases removed from V and 3 bases from J, the gap between germline ends came to 12 bases. The CDR3 DNA follows: TGTGCCAGCAGTTACTCGTCCTACAGGGACTACGAGCAGTACTTC. This sequence encodes CASSYSSYRDYEQYF.

This chain connects TRBV5-4 to TRBJ1-1; D call uncertain. The CDR3 covers 14 residues. V was trimmed by 7 bases and J by 4 bases, leaving 17 bases between them. Per the germline V gene, CDR1 is SGHNT and CDR2 is YYREEE (reference sequence). CDR3 loop: CASWAMVEGTEAFF. CDR3 nucleotides: TGTGCCAGCTGGGCGATGGTTGAGGGCACTGAAGCTTTCTTT. The complete variable domain, with remaining parts taken from reference TRBV5-4 and TRBJ1-1, reads ETGVTQSPTHLIKTRGQQVTLRCSSQSGHNTVSWYQQALGQGPQFIFQYYREEENGRGNFPPRFSGLQFPNYSSELNVNALELDDSALYLCASWAMVEGTEAFFGQGTRLTVV.

The V call is TRBV15, the J call TRBJ2-7; no definite D call. CDR3 length equals 17 residues. The germline gives CDR1 LNHNV, CDR2 YYDKDF (reference sequence). Trimming left V 0 bases short and J 0 bases short, with 15 bases between. CDR3 in amino acids: CATSRDGIRRSSYEQYF. CDR3 coding DNA: TGTGCCACCAGCAGAGATGGAATCCGGAGATCCTCCTACGAGCAGTACTTC.

The chain couples TRBV3-1 (or the pseudogene TRBV3-2) to TRBJ1-4, with D perhaps matching TRBD1 (5 bases). The CDR3 is 16 amino acids. CDR1 LGHDT and CDR2 YNNKEL come from the germline V gene (reference sequence). V lost 4 bases and J 3 bases, leaving 15 bases between the germline ends. In DNA form, the CDR3 reads TGTGCCAGCAGCCTATACGGGGGGGGATCTAATGAAAAACTGTTTTTT. This translates into CASSLYGGGSNEKLFF.